The next 17 T cell receptor beta chains were all read from a single sample in a study of blood T cell repertoires in COVID-19. The table came from immunoSEQ multiplex PCR; TCRdb's copy has only in-frame clones and leaves some out. The sample comprises fewer than 55,000 clones, over 65% of which are singletons, and around 9.4% rests with the top ten. Input material: peripheral blood. Receptors originate from a woman in her 70s with acute or convalescent COVID-19.

This chain joins TRBV9 and TRBJ1-1; D ambiguous. This CDR3 is 14 amino acids long. Germline assignment: CDR1 SGDLS and CDR2 YYNGEE. Trimming left V 4 bases short and J 1 base short, with 11 bases between. The CDR3 nucleotides are TGTGCCAGCAGCCCGGGTCGGGAGAACACTGAAGCTTTCTTT. As protein: CASSPGRENTEAFF. Variable domain in full (rest from reference TRBV9 and TRBJ1-1): DSGVTQTPKHLITATGQRVTLRCSPRSGDLSVYWYQQSLDQGLQFLIQYYNGEERAKGNILERFSAQQFPDLHSELNLSSLELGDSALYFCASSPGRENTEAFFGQGTRLTVV.

This chain joins TRBV5-1 and TRBJ2-1, with D perhaps matching TRBD1 (5 bases). The CDR3 covers 16 residues. Trimming took off 0 bases at V and 2 bases at J, with 12 bases between the two ends. CDR1 is SGHRS and CDR2 is YFSETQ in the germline V gene. CDR3 residues: CASSLGNRFTYNEQFF. The CDR3 DNA reads TGCGCCAGCAGCTTGGGTAACAGGTTTACCTACAATGAGCAGTTCTTC.

The V call is TRBV5-6, the J call TRBJ2-4, with D hard to call. V dropped 3 bases and J dropped 0 bases, with 4 bases sitting between them. Germline V CDR1 and CDR2: SGHDT, YYEEEE. This CDR3 is 13 amino acids long. CDR3 bases: TGTGCCAGCAGCTCCGGAGCCAAAAACATTCAGTACTTC. Encoded protein: CASSSGAKNIQYF.

The chain uses TRBV29-1 and TRBJ1-3; perhaps TRBD1 as D (5 bases). Trimming removed 7 bases from V and 2 bases from J, with 9 bases in between. CDR3 size: 12 residues. Germline loops: CDR1 SQVTM, CDR2 ANQGSEA. The CDR3, as DNA: TGCAGCGGCAAGGGGCCTGGAAACACCATATATTTT. This sequence encodes CSGKGPGNTIYF.

The rearrangement joins TRBV19 to TRBJ1-4; D is ambiguous. Germline-derived CDR1 and CDR2 are LNHDA and SQIVND (reference sequence). CDR3 length: 15 residues. V dropped 7 bases and J dropped 3 bases, with 15 bases sitting between them. The CDR3 protein is CASTEAGFANEKLFF. The CDR3 coding sequence is TGTGCCAGTACCGAAGCGGGATTCGCTAATGAAAAACTGTTTTTT.

The V call is TRBV5-1, the J call TRBJ2-3, with 7 bases that match TRBD2. CDR3 length equals 16 residues. V trimming: 4 bases; J trimming: 6 bases; junction bases outside the gene matches: 14. CDR1 and CDR2 from the germline V gene are SGHRS and YFSETQ. CDR3 DNA sequence: TGCGCCAGCAGCCCGGGGGTCGGGACGGGAGGTGATACGCAGTATTTT. Its protein is CASSPGVGTGGDTQYF.

This clone occurred a few times. The V gene is TRBV7-9, the J gene TRBJ2-2; D unresolved. Trimming left V 4 bases short and J 8 bases short, with 14 bases between. Germline lookup yields CDR1 SEHNR and CDR2 FQNEAQ (reference sequence). This CDR3 has 14 residues. CDR3 amino acids: CASSSSTATGELFF. The CDR3 DNA sequence: TGTGCCAGCAGCTCCAGCACAGCTACGGGGGAGCTGTTTTTT.

V gene TRBV27 combines with J gene TRBJ2-7; TRBD2 matches at 7 bases. The CDR3 has 14 residues. Germline assignment: CDR1 MNHEY and CDR2 SMNVEV (reference sequence). With V trimmed by 5 bases and J by 0 bases, 4 bases remained unmatched. The CDR3 coding sequence is TGTGCCAGCAGTGTTAGCGGGTTCTCCTACGAGCAGTACTTC. It codes for CASSVSGFSYEQYF.

This clone was counted many times. V usage is TRBV10-3 and J usage is TRBJ1-5, with 9 bases fitting TRBD1. V lost 6 bases, J lost 9 bases, and 9 bases stayed unmatched. The CDR3 is made up of 14 amino acids. The germline gives CDR1 ENHRY, CDR2 SYGVKD. DNA for the CDR3: TGTGCCATCAGCGACGGACAGGGGCCAACGCCCCAGCATTTT. It specifies CAISDGQGPTPQHF.

The genes are TRBV7-6 and TRBJ2-2; 9 bases fit TRBD2. The length of the CDR3 is 15 residues. In germline, CDR1 is SGHVS, CDR2 FNYEAQ. V shed 5 bases and J 4 bases; nucleotides not matched to a gene: 5. The CDR3 here is CASSQGLARTGELFF. For the CDR3, the DNA is TGTGCCAGCAGCCAAGGACTAGCGCGCACCGGGGAGCTGTTTTTT.

This clone was recorded a few times. The chain combines TRBV5-1 with TRBJ2-1; 13 positions agree with TRBD2. The CDR3 consists of 16 residues. V lost 2 bases, J lost 5 bases, and 4 bases stayed unmatched. The germline CDR1 and CDR2 sequences are SGHRS and YFSETQ. CDR3 sequence reads: CASSFTSGGAHNEQFF. The DNA for the CDR3 is TGCGCCAGCAGCTTTACTAGCGGGGGGGCCCACAATGAGCAGTTCTTC.

In this sample, this clone turned up a few times. The gene calls are TRBV19 and TRBJ2-2; 8 positions agree with TRBD1. The germline V gene encodes CDR1 LNHDA and CDR2 SQIVND (reference sequence). The CDR3 has 15 residues. The V segment lost 3 bases and the J segment 4 bases; nucleotides outside the gene matches: 4. CDR3 bases: TGTGCCAGTAGTATCCAGGGGGCGGTCACCGGGGAGCTGTTTTTT. As protein: CASSIQGAVTGELFF.

The chain has TRBV7-6 and TRBJ2-1; possible D gene TRBD2, 5 bases. The CDR3 has 14 amino acids. V dropped 5 bases and J dropped 2 bases, with 10 bases sitting between them. The germline gives CDR1 SGHVS, CDR2 FNYEAQ. DNA for the CDR3: TGTGCCAGCAGCCCCGGCGGGCCCTACAATGAGCAGTTCTTC. Encoded protein: CASSPGGPYNEQFF.

This sequence joins TRBV6-2 or TRBV6-3 and TRBJ2-1; 7 bases match TRBD1. This CDR3 region has 19 residues. CDR1 MNHEY and CDR2 SVGEGT come from the germline V gene. V was clipped by 2 bases and J by 7 bases; unmatched bases: 20. The CDR3 DNA reads as TGTGCCAGCAGTTACACACAACTCTTTGGACAGGTGGGGATGAATGAGCAGTTCTTC. It specifies CASSYTQLFGQVGMNEQFF.

This clone occurred a few times. V gene TRBV15 combines with J gene TRBJ2-4; TRBD1 agrees at 7 bases. From germline, CDR1 is LNHNV and CDR2 YYDKDF (reference sequence). The CDR3 is 19 amino acids. The V segment lost 5 bases and the J segment 0 bases; nucleotides outside the gene matches: 16. This CDR3 is CATSDFGTALNLAKNIQYF. The CDR3 region has the DNA TGTGCCACCAGCGACTTTGGGACAGCCTTAAATCTAGCCAAAAACATTCAGTACTTC.

The chain couples TRBV7-9 to TRBJ2-7, with D tentatively TRBD2 (5 bases). The germline V gene encodes CDR1 SEHNR and CDR2 FQNEAQ (reference sequence). V was cut by 5 bases and J by 0 bases, with 11 bases left in between. CDR3 length: 14 amino acids. For the CDR3, the DNA is TGTGCCAGCAGCCTGGGAGCCCACTCCTACGAGCAGTACTTC. This gives the protein CASSLGAHSYEQYF. The full variable domain, completed using reference TRBV7-9 and TRBJ2-7, is DTGVSQNPRHKITKRGQNVTFRCDPISEHNRLYWYRQTLGQGPEFLTYFQNEAQLEKSRLLSDRFSAERPKGSFSTLEIQRTEQGDSAMYLCASSLGAHSYEQYFGPGTRLTVT.

The rearrangement uses TRBV4-3 and TRBJ2-7; no clear D. Deletions cut 1 base from V and 3 bases from J, with 16 bases between. The CDR3 loop spans 16 amino acids. Germline V gene lookup returns CDR1 LGHNA and CDR2 YSLEER. The CDR3 nucleotides read TGCGCCAGCAGCCAAGCTTTCAGCGAATCGTACTACGAGCAGTACTTC. It encodes CASSQAFSESYYEQYF.